This TCR beta chain was sequenced in a study of T cell responses to AZD1222 COVID-19 vaccine. Profiled with immunoSEQ multiplex PCR; TCRdb holds only in-frame clones, not every one. Among approximately 140,000 clones listed, 94% were seen once. V lost 5 bases, J lost 4 bases, and 12 bases stayed unmatched. The CDR3 has 16 residues. Per germline, CDR1 SGHNT and CDR2 YYREEE (reference sequence). Sequenced here: peripheral blood, sampled on day 0 of AZD1222 vaccination. This rearrangement joins TRBV5-4 to TRBJ2-1; 7 bases align to TRBD1. The clonotype originates from an adult in good health. The CDR3 sequence is CASRAAVGQTYNEQFF. CDR3 DNA sequence: TGTGCCAGCAGAGCGGCGGTGGGACAGACATACAATGAGCAGTTCTTC.